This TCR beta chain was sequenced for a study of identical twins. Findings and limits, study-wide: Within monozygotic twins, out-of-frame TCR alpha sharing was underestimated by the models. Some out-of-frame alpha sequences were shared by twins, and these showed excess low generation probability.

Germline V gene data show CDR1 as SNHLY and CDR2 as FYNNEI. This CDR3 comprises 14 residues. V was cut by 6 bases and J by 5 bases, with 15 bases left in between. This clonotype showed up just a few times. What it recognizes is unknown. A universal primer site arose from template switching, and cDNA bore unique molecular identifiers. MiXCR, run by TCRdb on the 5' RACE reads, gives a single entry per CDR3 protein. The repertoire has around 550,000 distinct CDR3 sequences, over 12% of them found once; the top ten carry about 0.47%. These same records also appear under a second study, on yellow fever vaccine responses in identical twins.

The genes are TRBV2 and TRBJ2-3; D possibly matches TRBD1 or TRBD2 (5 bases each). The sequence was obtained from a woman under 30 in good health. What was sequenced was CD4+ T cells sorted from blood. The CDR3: CASSLLWGKDTQYF. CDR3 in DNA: TGTGCCAGCAGCCTCCTTTGGGGGAAAGATACGCAGTATTTT.